This T cell receptor (beta chain) was sequenced during a study of T and B cells in COVID-19 patients. About the research overall: Critical illness requiring mechanical ventilation or extracorporeal membrane oxygenation affected three fifths of the roughly 20 active-infection patients.

General study points: There were 2,000 to 3,000 TCR clusters exclusive to the recovered cohort, some 30 with low generation probability.

From blood, about 240-500 ng of genomic DNA served as TRB template. This clonotype appeared a few times. What it binds is not known. BIOMED2 TRB-A/B primer pools were used in multiplex TRB PCR. MiXCR was run by TCRdb on the multiplex PCR reads, yielding one entry per CDR3 protein. This sample carries more than 15,000 distinct CDR3 sequences, 27% of them seen once, and the ten largest clones take under 4%. V lost 6 bases and J lost 5, with 9 bases in between. Looked up from germline, CDR1 is SGHNT and CDR2 is YYREEE (reference sequence). This CDR3 is built from 12 residues. The TCR comes from a human donor who had recovered from COVID-19. Source material: blood. This chain uses TRBV5-4 with TRBJ2-1, with no clear D. The CDR3 spells CASTASHNEQFF. For the CDR3, the DNA is TGTGCCAGCACAGCCAGTCACAATGAGCAGTTCTTC.